One sample yielded the 12 T cell receptor beta chains listed below, sequenced in a study of T-cell reconstitution after alpha-beta-depleted transplantation in children. Preparation of the TCRbeta library was carried out with unique molecular identifiers. In TCRdb, the PCR reads were re-called with MiXCR into one record per CDR3 protein. The table lists 170,000 or so distinct CDR3 sequences, approximately 6.6% of them singletons. Specimen: PBMCs from the stem cell graft donor, collected from the stem cell graft. The receptors were sampled from a human donor who donated a stem cell graft to a child with Wiskott-Aldrich syndrome.

This clonotype was recorded at least ten times. The rearrangement joins TRBV12-3 or TRBV12-4 to TRBJ2-5; tentative D call: TRBD2 (5 bases). The CDR3 is 13 residues long. Trimming removed 6 bases at V and 2 bases at J, with 10 bases between. The CDR3 protein is CASRPGWQETQYF. The CDR3 DNA follows: TGTGCCAGCAGGCCGGGGTGGCAAGAGACCCAGTACTTC.

The chain employs TRBV7-2 and TRBJ1-1; D is perhaps TRBD1 (6 bases). Trimming took 5 bases from V and 3 from J, leaving 19 bases between them. Germline-derived CDR1 and CDR2 are SGHTA and FQGNSA. The CDR3 is 16 amino acids. CDR3 sequence (DNA): TGTGCCAGCAGCCAATTGGGGGACACGTGGGACACTGAAGCTTTCTTT. Translating gives CASSQLGDTWDTEAFF.

The chain uses TRBV18 and TRBJ2-5, with 10 bases aligning to TRBD1. CDR3 size: 14 residues. Germline V gene data show CDR1 as KGHSH and CDR2 as LQKENI. V was clipped by 6 bases and J by 5 bases; unmatched bases: 6. CDR3 sequence (DNA): TGTGCCAGCTCTGGGACAGGGGCTCCGGAGACCCAGTACTTC. Encoded protein: CASSGTGAPETQYF.

This clonotype occurred many times. This chain connects TRBV10-3 to TRBJ2-5; D possibly corresponds to TRBD2 (5 bases). V dropped 4 bases and J dropped 5 bases, with 17 bases sitting between them. Germline CDR1 reads ENHRY; CDR2 reads SYGVKD. The CDR3 has 15 amino acids. The CDR3: CAISAEGSPWETQYF. CDR3 DNA: TGTGCCATCAGTGCAGAGGGCAGCCCGTGGGAGACCCAGTACTTC.

This clonotype was seen ten or more times. This rearrangement joins TRBV9 to TRBJ2-1, with TRBD2 matching 9 bases. CDR1 and CDR2 (germline): SGDLS, YYNGEE. V lost 0 bases, J lost 9 bases, and 10 bases stayed unmatched. This CDR3 has 16 amino acids. CDR3 nucleotide sequence: TGTGCCAGCAGCGTAGTAGCGGGAGTTGTTGTGAGTGAGCAGTTCTTC. Translated, it gives CASSVVAGVVVSEQFF.

This clonotype was counted only a few times. V usage is TRBV10-3 and J usage is TRBJ1-3; no firm D call. Germline loops: CDR1 ENHRY, CDR2 SYGVKD. The CDR3 covers 17 residues. Trimming shortened V by 6 bases and J by 0 bases, and 18 bases separated the two germline ends. For the CDR3, the DNA is TGTGCCATCAGGAACCCTGGGGTTTTCAGCTCTGGAAACACCATATATTTT. The encoded protein is CAIRNPGVFSSGNTIYF.

As concerns this clonotype: A read error may account for a junction end that differs from germline. The J gene is TRBJ2-2, the V gene TRBV24-1; no firm D call. The CDR3 spans 14 residues. Germline CDR1 and CDR2: KGHDR and SFDVKD. This chain's CDR3 is CATSYLKRTGELFF. Written as DNA, the CDR3 is TGTGCCACCAGTTATTTGAAGCGCACCGGGGAGCTGTTTTTT.

Remarks on this clonotype: One base away lies a much larger clone, so this may be a sequencing read error. V gene TRBV7-2 combines with J gene TRBJ2-5; D possibly corresponds to TRBD2 (5 bases). The V end lost 3 bases, the J end lost 6 bases, and 17 bases lay between the germline ends. Germline CDR1 is SGHTA and CDR2 is FQGNSA. The CDR3 sequence is 15 residues long. DNA of the CDR3: TGTGCCAGCAGCTTGATGAGCGGTACTCAACAGACCCAGTACTTC. This sequence encodes CASSLMSGTQQTQYF.

This clonotype was counted only a few times. V usage is TRBV14 and J usage is TRBJ2-7; D is unresolved. V shed 1 base and J shed 4 bases, with 20 bases lying between them. The V gene's germline CDR1 is SGHDN and CDR2 FVKESK. The CDR3 is made up of 17 amino acids. This CDR3 reads CASSQALPGSGPYEQYF. In nucleotides, the CDR3 is TGTGCCAGCAGCCAAGCACTTCCTGGCAGTGGACCATACGAGCAGTACTTC.

This clonotype was recorded many times. The chain links TRBV6-5 to TRBJ2-1; 8 bases match TRBD2. Trimming at V came to 2 bases and at J to 5 bases, leaving 14 bases not matched to a gene. The CDR3 runs 18 residues. Germline V gene data show CDR1 as MNHEY and CDR2 as SVGAGI. This CDR3 is CASSYTSGSGGYNNEQFF. Written as DNA, the CDR3 is TGTGCCAGCAGTTACACTAGCGGCTCGGGGGGCTACAACAATGAGCAGTTCTTC.

This clonotype was recorded many times. V and J are TRBV9 and TRBJ2-1; 12 bases align to TRBD2. CDR1 SGDLS and CDR2 YYNGEE come from the germline V gene. Losses at the gene ends were 2 bases for V and 7 bases for J; bases not matched to a gene: 10. The CDR3 consists of 17 residues. DNA of the CDR3: TGTGCCAGCAGCGTTTCAACTAGCGGGAGGTTTGATAATGAGCAGTTCTTC. As protein: CASSVSTSGRFDNEQFF.

This clonotype was detected a few times. V gene TRBV5-1 combines with J gene TRBJ1-6, with D possibly being TRBD1 (5 bases). V was trimmed by 4 bases and J by 13 bases, leaving 18 bases between them. There are 14 residues in the CDR3. Germline V gene lookup returns CDR1 SGHRS and CDR2 YFSETQ. CDR3 amino acids: CASSPGTGQVPLHF. DNA for the CDR3: TGCGCCAGCAGCCCGGGAACAGGCCAGGTCCCCCTCCACTTT.